This T cell receptor beta chain was recorded in a study of blood T cells in healthy people across ages. With a J-beta primer mix and a sample-barcoded 5' primer, a second PCR ran about 7 to 12 cycles. TCRdb fed the 5' RACE reads into MiXCR, producing one record per CDR3 protein. The sample has 800,000 to 950,000 distinct CDR3 sequences, under 35% seen once. The CDR3 has 16 amino acids. V shed 6 bases, J shed 7 bases, and the junction held 13 bases outside the gene matches. This same sample was also part of a study on T cells of mothers and their children. This second report adds: Three healthy Caucasian mothers served as donors, and their six children did as well.

Material for sequencing was blood. The source is a middle-aged woman in good health. The chain links TRBV12-3 or TRBV12-4 to TRBJ2-1; TRBD1 agrees at 9 bases. The CDR3 DNA reads as TGTGCCAGCAGCGAATCCGGGACAGGGCGGGGTAATGAGCAGTTCTTC. Translated: CASSESGTGRGNEQFF.